This TCR beta chain is from a study of human T cells and chemical hapten exposure. Across the study: Patients were mainly female, each with alopecia areata, totalis or universalis.

CDR1 and CDR2 (germline): LGHNA, YSLEER. The CDR3 length is 15 residues. V lost 0 bases and J 3 bases, leaving 12 bases between the germline ends. In the original processing: Sample TCR totals centred on a median of around 100,000, ranging about 20,000 to 700,000. Using its own MiXCR run on the RACE reads, TCRdb lists one record per CDR3 protein. For this entry, the V and J calls and clone size follow TCRdb and not the study's own pipeline. Seen here are 280,000 or so distinct CDR3 sequences, 7.7% observed once, and the top ten hold more than 1%. Time point in this sample: pre-sensitization, week 0. This sample's treatment: therapeutic diphenylcyclopropenone sensitization with weekly scalp DPC.

Specimen: whole blood, collected in connection with sensitization to the hapten diphenylcyclopropenone (DPC). The receptor was derived from a man between 18 and 35 years old with alopecia areata. Some clones in this sample may be carry-over from other donors' samples. The chain is built from TRBV4-3 and TRBJ2-7; maybe TRBD1 (5 bases). The CDR3: CASSQDHQGHYEQYF. The CDR3 DNA follows: TGCGCCAGCAGCCAAGACCACCAGGGCCACTACGAGCAGTACTTC.